Listed below are T cell receptor beta chains from one sample, sequenced in a study of blood T cells in healthy people across ages. Each CDR3 protein is one row after TCRdb ran MiXCR on the 5' RACE reads. The table shows hundreds of thousands of distinct CDR3 sequences, with more than 50% occurring only once. The material sequenced was blood. The receptors were sampled from a man aged 35-49 years in good health. The CDR3 runs from the conserved cysteine through the conserved F or W. The order of the fields is J gene, V gene, D gene, clone size, CDR3 protein, CDR3 DNA. D genes are given only for firm matches. Size tells how often a clone was seen (once, few, many) or the class of an expanded clone, and some rows leave it out.

J: TRBJ2-3; V: TRBV9; D: .; size: .; CDR3: CASSVVGHGTDTQYF; DNA: TGTGCCAGCAGCGTAGTAGGACATGGCACAGATACGCAGTATTTT
J: TRBJ2-1; V: TRBV12-3/TRBV12-4; D: TRBD2; size: .; CDR3: CANGLAGANEQFF; DNA: TGTGCCAACGGACTAGCGGGGGCCAATGAGCAGTTCTTC
J: TRBJ2-7; V: TRBV10-3; D: .; size: .; CDR3: CAIRKDSSEQYF; DNA: TGTGCCATCAGAAAGGACAGCTCAGAGCAGTACTTC
J: TRBJ2-7; V: TRBV28; D: .; size: .; CDR3: CASSDPAPEYEQYF; DNA: TGTGCCAGCAGCGACCCAGCCCCCGAGTACGAGCAGTACTTC
J: TRBJ1-1; V: TRBV20-1; D: .; size: few; CDR3: CSARDLMGHMNTEAFF; DNA: TGCAGTGCTAGAGATCTAATGGGGCATATGAACACTGAAGCTTTCTTT
J: TRBJ2-1; V: TRBV3-1; D: TRBD2; size: .; CDR3: CASSQETAGYHEQFF; DNA: TGTGCCAGCAGCCAAGAAACAGCGGGGTATCATGAGCAGTTCTTC
J: TRBJ2-1; V: TRBV20-1; D: .; size: .; CDR3: CSARGALYEQFF; DNA: TGCAGTGCTAGAGGGGCACTTTATGAGCAGTTCTTC
J: TRBJ2-7; V: TRBV25-1; D: TRBD1; size: .; CDR3: CASRRTGAGSYEQYF; DNA: TGTGCCAGCCGTCGGACAGGGGCAGGCTCCTACGAGCAGTACTTC
J: TRBJ2-7; V: TRBV29-1; D: TRBD2; size: .; CDR3: CSVDGGREDPYEQYF; DNA: TGCAGCGTTGATGGGGGGCGGGAGGATCCCTACGAGCAGTACTTC
J: TRBJ1-1; V: TRBV28; D: TRBD1; size: .; CDR3: CASRITGGSTEAFF; DNA: TGTGCCAGCAGAATCACAGGGGGGAGCACTGAAGCTTTCTTT
J: TRBJ2-1; V: TRBV18; D: .; size: once; CDR3: CASSPPAEPPSYYNEQFF; DNA: TGTGCCAGCTCACCACCGGCTGAACCCCCTAGTTATTACAATGAGCAGTTCTTC
J: TRBJ2-6; V: TRBV12-3/TRBV12-4; D: .; size: .; CDR3: CASSVTGPPSGANVLTF; DNA: TGTGCCAGCAGTGTGACAGGCCCTCCCTCTGGGGCCAACGTCCTGACTTTC
J: TRBJ1-6; V: TRBV7-2; D: TRBD1; size: few; CDR3: CASSQTGGDSPLHF; DNA: TGTGCCAGCAGTCAGACAGGGGGCGATTCACCCCTCCACTTT
J: TRBJ1-1; V: TRBV3-1; D: .; size: .; CDR3: CASSRKLNGGEAFF; DNA: TGTGCCAGCAGCCGTAAACTGAATGGGGGCGAAGCTTTCTTT
J: TRBJ1-2; V: TRBV6-5; D: TRBD1; size: .; CDR3: CASSPGQGAGYTF; DNA: TGTGCCAGCAGTCCCGGACAGGGGGCTGGCTACACCTTC
J: TRBJ2-7; V: TRBV28; D: .; size: .; CDR3: CASTNPGHLYEQYF; DNA: TGTGCCAGCACCAATCCGGGACACTTATACGAGCAGTACTTC
J: TRBJ2-2; V: TRBV29-1; D: TRBD1; size: few; CDR3: CSGGQGGNTGELFF; DNA: TGCAGCGGAGGACAGGGTGGAAACACCGGGGAGCTGTTTTTT
J: TRBJ2-7; V: TRBV20-1; D: .; size: .; CDR3: CSATDTYEQYF; DNA: TGCAGTGCTACAGACACCTACGAGCAGTACTTC
J: TRBJ1-2; V: TRBV6-1; D: .; size: .; CDR3: CASSEGLGKKPIYGYTF; DNA: TGTGCCAGCAGTGAAGGACTCGGGAAGAAGCCGATTTATGGCTACACCTTC
J: TRBJ2-7; V: TRBV5-5; D: TRBD1; size: .; CDR3: CASGGNRGLSYEQYF; DNA: TGTGCCAGCGGCGGTAACAGGGGGCTTTCCTACGAGCAGTACTTC
J: TRBJ2-7; V: TRBV7-9; D: TRBD2; size: few; CDR3: CASSPTSGLSYEQYF; DNA: TGTGCCAGCAGCCCGACTAGCGGCCTCTCCTACGAGCAGTACTTC
J: TRBJ2-1; V: TRBV12-3/TRBV12-4; D: .; size: .; CDR3: CANSLVKHDAYNEQFF; DNA: TGTGCCAACAGTCTGGTTAAACACGACGCCTACAATGAGCAGTTCTTC
J: TRBJ2-7; V: TRBV20-1; D: .; size: .; CDR3: CSASGGPNNEQYF; DNA: TGCAGTGCTAGCGGCGGCCCGAACAACGAGCAGTACTTC
J: TRBJ2-1; V: TRBV15; D: TRBD1; size: few; CDR3: CATSMTFGQALRGNEQFF; DNA: TGTGCCACCAGCATGACTTTCGGACAGGCCCTGAGGGGCAATGAGCAGTTCTTC
J: TRBJ2-1; V: TRBV7-2; D: TRBD2; size: many; CDR3: CASSLAGGANNEQFF; DNA: TGTGCCAGCTCTTTGGCGGGGGGCGCTAACAATGAGCAGTTCTTC
J: TRBJ2-7; V: TRBV11-2; D: .; size: .; CDR3: CASSLHQGMTASSYEQYF; DNA: TGTGCCAGCAGCTTACATCAAGGGATGACGGCCAGCTCCTACGAGCAGTACTTC
J: TRBJ1-4; V: TRBV29-1; D: .; size: .; CDR3: CSVYGGRNEKLFF; DNA: TGCAGCGTTTATGGGGGGAGAAACGAAAAACTGTTTTTT
J: TRBJ2-1; V: TRBV6-2/TRBV6-3; D: TRBD1; size: many; CDR3: CASSDPRTGSNEQFF; DNA: TGTGCCAGCAGTGACCCCCGGACAGGCTCCAATGAGCAGTTCTTC
J: TRBJ2-7; V: TRBV28; D: .; size: .; CDR3: CASSSADRMSYEQYF; DNA: TGTGCCAGCAGTTCGGCCGACAGGATGTCCTACGAGCAGTACTTC
J: TRBJ2-5; V: TRBV5-1; D: TRBD1; size: .; CDR3: CASSLESGTGKVTQYF; DNA: TGCGCCAGCAGCTTGGAATCCGGGACAGGGAAGGTGACCCAGTACTTC
J: TRBJ1-6; V: TRBV7-2; D: .; size: few; CDR3: CASSLAGQENSPLHF; DNA: TGTGCCAGCAGCTTAGCAGGGCAGGAGAATTCACCCCTCCACTTT
J: TRBJ1-2; V: TRBV3-1; D: .; size: .; CDR3: CASSQDRSGSNGYTF; DNA: TGTGCCAGCAGCCAAGATCGCAGCGGGAGCAATGGCTACACCTTC
J: TRBJ2-3; V: TRBV7-6; D: .; size: .; CDR3: CASSPLGARVRTDTQYF; DNA: TGTGCCAGCAGCCCCTTAGGGGCCAGGGTCCGGACAGATACGCAGTATTTT
J: TRBJ2-7; V: TRBV28; D: TRBD1; size: .; CDR3: CASRQGSYEQYF; DNA: TGTGCCAGCAGACAGGGGTCCTACGAGCAGTACTTC
J: TRBJ1-2; V: TRBV5-6; D: TRBD1; size: .; CDR3: CASSLSTGEIYRDGYTF; DNA: TGTGCCAGCAGCTTGTCGACAGGGGAGATATACCGCGATGGCTACACCTTC
J: TRBJ2-5; V: TRBV20-1; D: .; size: .; CDR3: CSARVSGEEETQYF; DNA: TGCAGTGCTAGAGTTAGCGGCGAGGAGGAGACCCAGTACTTC
J: TRBJ1-1; V: TRBV27; D: .; size: few; CDR3: CASSFDPRDTEAFF; DNA: TGTGCCAGCAGTTTTGACCCGCGTGACACTGAAGCTTTCTTT
J: TRBJ2-6; V: TRBV2; D: TRBD1; size: .; CDR3: CASSLTGAGGSSGANVLTF; DNA: TGTGCCAGCAGTCTCACCGGGGCAGGGGGCTCTTCGGGGGCCAACGTCCTGACTTTC
J: TRBJ2-7; V: TRBV25-1; D: TRBD1; size: .; CDR3: CASSADRGLYEQYF; DNA: TGTGCCAGCAGTGCCGACAGGGGGCTTTACGAGCAGTACTTC
J: TRBJ2-1; V: TRBV7-2; D: TRBD2; size: .; CDR3: CASSIQGLGSYNEQFF; DNA: TGTGCCAGCAGCATCCAGGGACTAGGGTCCTACAATGAGCAGTTCTTC
J: TRBJ2-2; V: TRBV28; D: .; size: .; CDR3: CASTPSGFTGELFF; DNA: TGTGCCAGCACCCCCTCAGGGTTCACCGGAGAGCTGTTTTTT
J: TRBJ2-1; V: TRBV11-2; D: .; size: few; CDR3: CASRSGSGNEQFF; DNA: TGTGCCAGCAGGTCCGGGTCGGGGAATGAGCAGTTCTTC
J: TRBJ2-7; V: TRBV6-1; D: .; size: .; CDR3: CASSAQTHSEQYF; DNA: TGTGCCAGCAGCGCGCAAACACATTCCGAGCAGTACTTC
J: TRBJ1-5; V: TRBV7-6; D: .; size: .; CDR3: CASSFRAGQPQHF; DNA: TGTGCCAGCAGCTTCAGGGCTGGGCAGCCCCAGCATTTT
J: TRBJ2-3; V: TRBV20-1; D: TRBD2; size: once; CDR3: CSASRTSGRADTQYF; DNA: TGCAGTGCTAGTAGGACTAGCGGGAGGGCAGATACGCAGTATTTT
J: TRBJ2-7; V: TRBV6-2/TRBV6-3; D: TRBD1; size: once; CDR3: CASIPAGGGYEQYF; DNA: TGTGCCAGCATACCGGCAGGGGGTGGCTACGAGCAGTACTTC
J: TRBJ2-5; V: TRBV29-1; D: .; size: many; CDR3: CSVGRSPQETQYF; DNA: TGCAGCGTTGGCCGGTCCCCCCAAGAGACCCAGTACTTC
J: TRBJ2-1; V: TRBV20-1; D: TRBD1; size: few; CDR3: CSARIRQGSYNEQFF; DNA: TGCAGTGCTAGAATTAGACAGGGATCCTACAATGAGCAGTTCTTC
J: TRBJ2-5; V: TRBV29-1; D: .; size: .; CDR3: CSVRSETQYF; DNA: TGCAGCGTTCGTTCGGAGACCCAGTACTTC
J: TRBJ2-1; V: TRBV18; D: TRBD2; size: .; CDR3: CASFSTSGDSYNEQFF; DNA: TGTGCCAGCTTCTCGACGAGCGGGGACTCCTACAATGAGCAGTTCTTC
J: TRBJ2-7; V: TRBV14; D: .; size: few; CDR3: CASSPIGGSSYEQYF; DNA: TGTGCCAGCAGCCCAATCGGGGGTAGCTCCTACGAGCAGTACTTC
J: TRBJ1-4; V: TRBV6-6; D: .; size: .; CDR3: CASSLIKDLNEELFF; DNA: TGTGCCAGCAGTTTAATTAAGGACCTTAATGAGGAACTGTTTTTT
J: TRBJ1-1; V: TRBV3-1; D: .; size: .; CDR3: CASSQPGQSDTEAFF; DNA: TGTGCCAGCAGCCAACCGGGGCAGTCGGACACTGAAGCTTTCTTT
J: TRBJ2-4; V: TRBV20-1; D: TRBD2; size: .; CDR3: CSAREPARGVKNIQYF; DNA: TGCAGTGCTAGAGAGCCTGCCCGGGGGGTAAAAAACATTCAGTACTTC
J: TRBJ1-6; V: TRBV28; D: .; size: .; CDR3: CASTSTPRTPNSPLHF; DNA: TGTGCCAGCACCTCTACCCCGCGGACTCCGAATTCACCCCTCCACTTT
J: TRBJ2-3; V: TRBV7-2; D: TRBD2; size: .; CDR3: CASSFFPGLAGGGTDTQYF; DNA: TGTGCCAGCAGCTTCTTCCCGGGACTAGCGGGGGGAGGCACAGATACGCAGTATTTT
J: TRBJ2-5; V: TRBV7-6; D: TRBD2; size: .; CDR3: CASSLTSGGWRDQETQYF; DNA: TGTGCCAGCAGCTTAACTAGCGGGGGATGGAGGGACCAAGAGACCCAGTACTTC